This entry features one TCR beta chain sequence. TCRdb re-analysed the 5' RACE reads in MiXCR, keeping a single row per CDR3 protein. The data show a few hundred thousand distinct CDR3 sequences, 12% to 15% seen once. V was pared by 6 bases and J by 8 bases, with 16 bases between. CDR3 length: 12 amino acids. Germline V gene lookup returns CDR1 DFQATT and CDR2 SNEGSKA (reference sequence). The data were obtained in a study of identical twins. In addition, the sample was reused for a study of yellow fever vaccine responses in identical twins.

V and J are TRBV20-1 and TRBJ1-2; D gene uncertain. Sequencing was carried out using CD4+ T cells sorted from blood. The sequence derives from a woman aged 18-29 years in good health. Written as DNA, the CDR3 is TGCAGTGCCCAGTGGAGGGTTGGCGGCTACACCTTC. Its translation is CSAQWRVGGYTF.